This T cell receptor beta chain was sequenced during a study of blood T cell repertoires in COVID-19. TCRdb keeps only in-frame clones here, not all; method: immunoSEQ multiplex PCR. The sample lists roughly 190,000 clones, roughly 89% occurring once. The table lists this clone with many counts. The length of the CDR3 is 11 residues. Germline V gene data show CDR1 as MDHEN and CDR2 as SYDVKM. V was clipped by 6 bases and J by 4 bases, with 6 bases between them. The receptor comes from a woman aged 30 to 39 who had been exposed to COVID-19. The sample was PBMCs or T cells enriched from blood (not recorded which). This chain joins TRBV28 and TRBJ1-1; D remains unclear. In nucleotides, the CDR3 is TGTGCCAGCAGCCATTTCACTGAAGCTTTCTTT. Protein product: CASSHFTEAFF.